This TCR beta chain was found in a study of blood T cells in healthy people across ages. General observations from the study: Long-lived and aged donors differed, with more naive CD4+ cells and higher diversity in the long-lived.

Isolation per sample recovered at least 7 million PBMCs. Each sample yielded at least 5 micrograms of PBMC total RNA. Per the germline V gene, CDR1 is SNHLY and CDR2 is FYNNEI. The V gene end was trimmed by 6 bases and the J gene end by 0 bases; junction bases not matched to a gene: 5. The CDR3 sequence is 15 residues long. Sample-barcoded 5' priming and a J-beta primer mix drove a second PCR of about 6 to 12 cycles. All cDNA molecules were each tagged by a template-switch adaptor with 12 random nucleotides. From the 5' RACE reads, TCRdb called clonotypes with MiXCR, one entry per CDR3 protein. In the table there are over a million distinct CDR3 sequences, around 55% of which are singletons. A note on this clonotype: As yet, its antigen is unknown.

The receptor was isolated from a man between 18 and 35 years old in good health. The chain couples TRBV2 to TRBJ1-2, with 9 bases that match TRBD1. Sequenced input: blood. CDR3 region: CASREGQGSNYGYTF. As DNA, the CDR3 is TGTGCCAGCAGGGAGGGACAGGGCTCTAACTATGGCTACACCTTC.